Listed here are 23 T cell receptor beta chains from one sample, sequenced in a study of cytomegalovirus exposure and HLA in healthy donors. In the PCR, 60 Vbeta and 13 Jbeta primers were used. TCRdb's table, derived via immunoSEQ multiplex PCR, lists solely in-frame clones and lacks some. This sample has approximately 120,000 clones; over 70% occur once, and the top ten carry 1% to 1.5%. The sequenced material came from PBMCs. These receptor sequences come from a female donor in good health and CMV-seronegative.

The CDR3 DNA follows: TGTGCCAGCAGTTCCGGCGGGAGGGCAGATACGCAGTATTTT. It specifies CASSSGGRADTQYF. The rearrangement joins TRBV28 to TRBJ2-3; 9 nucleotides agree with TRBD2. After removal of 4 bases from V and 4 bases from J, the junction contained 3 bases not matched to a gene. Germline loops: CDR1 MDHEN, CDR2 SYDVKM. There are 14 residues in the CDR3.

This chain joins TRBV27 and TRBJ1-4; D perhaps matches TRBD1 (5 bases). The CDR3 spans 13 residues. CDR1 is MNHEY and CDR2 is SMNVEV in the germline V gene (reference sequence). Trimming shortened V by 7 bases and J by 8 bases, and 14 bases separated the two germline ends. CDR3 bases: TGTGCCAGCACAGGGCAGGAAAACGAAAAACTGTTTTTT. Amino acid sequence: CASTGQENEKLFF. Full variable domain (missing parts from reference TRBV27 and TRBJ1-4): EAQVTQNPRYLITVTGKKLTVTCSQNMNHEYMSWYRQDPGLGLRQIYYSMNVEVTDKGDVPEGYKVSRKEKRNFPLILESPSPNQTSLYFCASTGQENEKLFFGSGTQLSVL.

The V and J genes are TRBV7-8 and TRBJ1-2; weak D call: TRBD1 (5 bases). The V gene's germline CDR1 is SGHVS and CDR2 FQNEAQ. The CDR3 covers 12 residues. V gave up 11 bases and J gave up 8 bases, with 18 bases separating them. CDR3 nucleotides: TGTGCCTGCGGGGGTCCCTCTTGGGGCTACACCTTC. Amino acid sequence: CACGGPSWGYTF. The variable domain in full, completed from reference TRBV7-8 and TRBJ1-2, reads GAGVSQSPRYKVAKRGQDVALRCDPISGHVSLFWYQQALGQGPEFLTYFQNEAQLDKSGLPSDRFFAERPEGSVSTLKIQRTQQEDSAVYLCACGGPSWGYTFGSGTRLTVV.

CDR3 loop: CASRGEADTQYF. DNA for the CDR3: TGTGCCAGCAGAGGGGAAGCAGATACGCAGTATTTT. The V and J genes are TRBV2 and TRBJ2-3; maybe TRBD1 (5 bases). The CDR3 totals 12 residues. Germline CDR1 SNHLY, CDR2 FYNNEI. The V end was cut by 6 bases, the J end by 4 bases, with 8 bases between.

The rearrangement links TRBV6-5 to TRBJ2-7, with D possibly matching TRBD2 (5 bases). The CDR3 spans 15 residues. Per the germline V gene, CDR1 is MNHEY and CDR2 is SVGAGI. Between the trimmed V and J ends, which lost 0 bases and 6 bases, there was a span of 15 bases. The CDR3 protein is CASSYSNSARGEQYF. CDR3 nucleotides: TGTGCCAGCAGTTACTCGAACAGCGCCCGGGGCGAGCAGTACTTC.

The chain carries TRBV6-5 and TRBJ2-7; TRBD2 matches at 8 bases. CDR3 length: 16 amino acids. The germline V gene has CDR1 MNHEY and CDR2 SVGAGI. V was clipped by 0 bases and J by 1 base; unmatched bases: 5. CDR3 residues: CASSYSMAGGSYEQYF. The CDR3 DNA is TGTGCCAGCAGTTACTCGATGGCGGGGGGATCCTACGAGCAGTACTTC.

Here the CDR3 DNA reads TGTGCCATCAGTGACATTCAAGAGACCCAGTACTTC. Protein product: CAISDIQETQYF. V usage is TRBV10-3 and J usage is TRBJ2-5; no firm D call. This CDR3 comprises 12 residues. Between the trimmed V and J ends, which lost 3 bases and 2 bases, there was a span of 4 bases. Germline CDR1 reads ENHRY; CDR2 reads SYGVKD.

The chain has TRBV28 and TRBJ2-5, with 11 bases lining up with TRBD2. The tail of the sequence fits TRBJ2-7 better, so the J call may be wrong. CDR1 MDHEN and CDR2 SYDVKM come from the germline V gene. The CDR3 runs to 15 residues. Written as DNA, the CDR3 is TGTGCCAGCAGCCGAACTAGCGGGAGCTCCTACGAGCAGTACTTC. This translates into CASSRTSGSSYEQYF.

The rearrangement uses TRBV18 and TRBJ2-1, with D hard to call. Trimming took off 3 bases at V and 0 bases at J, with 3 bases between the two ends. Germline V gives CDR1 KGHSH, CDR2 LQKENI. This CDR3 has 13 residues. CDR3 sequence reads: CASSPSSYNEQFF. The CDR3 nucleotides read TGTGCCAGCTCACCGAGCTCCTACAATGAGCAGTTCTTC.

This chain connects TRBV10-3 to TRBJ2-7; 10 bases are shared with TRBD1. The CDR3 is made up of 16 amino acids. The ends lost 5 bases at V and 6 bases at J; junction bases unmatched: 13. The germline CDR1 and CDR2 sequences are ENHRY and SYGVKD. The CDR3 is CAISQNSGTGDPEQYF. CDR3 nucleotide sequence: TGTGCCATCAGTCAGAACTCCGGGACAGGGGATCCCGAGCAGTACTTC.

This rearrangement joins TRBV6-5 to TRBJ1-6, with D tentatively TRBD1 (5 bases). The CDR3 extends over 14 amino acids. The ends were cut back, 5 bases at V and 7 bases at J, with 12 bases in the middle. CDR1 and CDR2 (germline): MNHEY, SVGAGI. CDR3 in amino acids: CASSEGAGNSPLHF. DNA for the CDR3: TGTGCCAGCAGTGAAGGGGCCGGAAATTCACCCCTCCACTTT.

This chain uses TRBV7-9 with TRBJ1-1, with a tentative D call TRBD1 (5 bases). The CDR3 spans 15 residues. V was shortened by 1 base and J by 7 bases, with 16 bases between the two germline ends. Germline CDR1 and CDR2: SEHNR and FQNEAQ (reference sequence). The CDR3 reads CASSLGDLGVSEAFF. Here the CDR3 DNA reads TGTGCCAGCAGCTTAGGGGACTTGGGGGTGAGTGAAGCTTTCTTT.

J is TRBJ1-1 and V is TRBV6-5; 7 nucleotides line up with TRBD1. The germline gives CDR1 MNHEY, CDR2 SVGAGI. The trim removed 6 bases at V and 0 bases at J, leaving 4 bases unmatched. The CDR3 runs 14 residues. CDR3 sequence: CASRFGQVNTEAFF. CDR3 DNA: TGTGCCAGCAGATTCGGACAGGTGAACACTGAAGCTTTCTTT.

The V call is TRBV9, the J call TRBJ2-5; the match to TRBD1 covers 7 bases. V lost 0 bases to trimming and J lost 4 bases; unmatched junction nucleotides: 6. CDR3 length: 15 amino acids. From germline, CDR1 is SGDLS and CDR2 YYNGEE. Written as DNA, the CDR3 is TGTGCCAGCAGCGTAGGCTACCGGGACAGAGAGACCCAGTACTTC. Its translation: CASSVGYRDRETQYF.

The CDR3 region has the DNA TGTGCCAGCAGCGTAGCTACAGGGACTAGTATTGGAGATACGCAGTATTTT. Protein product: CASSVATGTSIGDTQYF. The V and J genes are TRBV9 and TRBJ2-3; TRBD2 agrees at 8 bases. From germline, CDR1 is SGDLS and CDR2 YYNGEE. The V segment lost 0 bases and the J segment 5 bases; nucleotides outside the gene matches: 11. This CDR3 region has 17 residues.

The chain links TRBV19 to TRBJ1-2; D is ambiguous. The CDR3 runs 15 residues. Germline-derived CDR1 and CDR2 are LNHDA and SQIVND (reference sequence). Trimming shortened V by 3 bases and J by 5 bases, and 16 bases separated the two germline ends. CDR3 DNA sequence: TGTGCCAGTAGTATCGAATCAAGCGGAGCTTATGGCTACACCTTC. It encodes CASSIESSGAYGYTF.

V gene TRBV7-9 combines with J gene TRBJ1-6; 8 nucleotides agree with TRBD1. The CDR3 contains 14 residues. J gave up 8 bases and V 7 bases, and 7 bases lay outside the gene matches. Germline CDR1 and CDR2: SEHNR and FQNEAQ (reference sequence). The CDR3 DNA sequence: TGTGCCAGCAAGGAAAGGGGACAGGATTCACCCCTCCACTTT. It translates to CASKERGQDSPLHF.

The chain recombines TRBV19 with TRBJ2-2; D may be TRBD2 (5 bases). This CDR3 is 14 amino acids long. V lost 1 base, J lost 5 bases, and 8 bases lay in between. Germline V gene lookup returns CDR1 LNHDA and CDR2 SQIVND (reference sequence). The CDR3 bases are TGTGCCAGTAGTATAGTAGAGGGAACCGGGGAGCTGTTTTTT. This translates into CASSIVEGTGELFF.

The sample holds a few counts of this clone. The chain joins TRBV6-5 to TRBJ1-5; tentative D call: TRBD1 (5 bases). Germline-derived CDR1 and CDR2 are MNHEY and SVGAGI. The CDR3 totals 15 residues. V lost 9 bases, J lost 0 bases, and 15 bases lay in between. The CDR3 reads CASTTGSYSNQPQHF. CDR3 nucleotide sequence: TGTGCCAGTACAACAGGATCTTATAGCAATCAGCCCCAGCATTTT.

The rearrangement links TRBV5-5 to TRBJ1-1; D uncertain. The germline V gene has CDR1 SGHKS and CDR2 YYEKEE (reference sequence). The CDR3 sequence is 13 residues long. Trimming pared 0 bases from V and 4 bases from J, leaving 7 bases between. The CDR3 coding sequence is TGTGCCAGCAGCTTGGGTGCGGCCACTGAAGCTTTCTTT. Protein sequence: CASSLGAATEAFF.

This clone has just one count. The CDR3 DNA sequence: TGCGCCAGCAGCTCCGGGACACCTAATAATTCACCCCTCCACTTT. It encodes CASSSGTPNNSPLHF. This chain connects TRBV5-1 to TRBJ1-6; possible D gene TRBD1, 6 bases. V dropped 3 bases and J dropped 5 bases, with 12 bases sitting between them. Germline assignment: CDR1 SGHRS and CDR2 YFSETQ. The CDR3 sequence is 15 residues long.

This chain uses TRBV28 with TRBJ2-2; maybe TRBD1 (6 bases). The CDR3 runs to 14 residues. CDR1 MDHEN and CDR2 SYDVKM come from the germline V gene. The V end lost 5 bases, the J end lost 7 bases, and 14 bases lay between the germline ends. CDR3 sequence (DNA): TGTGCCAGCAGTACGGGACACGGTATCGGGGAGCTGTTTTTT. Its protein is CASSTGHGIGELFF.

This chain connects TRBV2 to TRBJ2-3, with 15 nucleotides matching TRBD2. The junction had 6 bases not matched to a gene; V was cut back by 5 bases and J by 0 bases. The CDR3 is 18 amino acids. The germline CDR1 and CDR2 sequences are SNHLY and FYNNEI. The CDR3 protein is CASSFRTSGGVSTDTQYF. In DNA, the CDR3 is TGTGCCAGCAGTTTCCGGACTAGCGGGGGGGTTAGCACAGATACGCAGTATTTT.